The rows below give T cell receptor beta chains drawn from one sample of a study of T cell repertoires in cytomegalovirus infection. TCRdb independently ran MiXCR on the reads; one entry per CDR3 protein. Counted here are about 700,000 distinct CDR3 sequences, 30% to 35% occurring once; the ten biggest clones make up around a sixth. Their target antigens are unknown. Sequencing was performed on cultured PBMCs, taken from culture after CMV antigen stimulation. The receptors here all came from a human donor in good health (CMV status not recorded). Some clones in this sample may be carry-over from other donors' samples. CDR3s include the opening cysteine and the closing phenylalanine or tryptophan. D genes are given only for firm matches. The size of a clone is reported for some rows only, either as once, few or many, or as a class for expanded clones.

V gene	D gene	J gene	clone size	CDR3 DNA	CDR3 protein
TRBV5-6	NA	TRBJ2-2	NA	TGTGCCAGCAGCTTGGGCGGCGGCCCCACCGGGGAGCTGTTTTTT	CASSLGGGPTGELFF
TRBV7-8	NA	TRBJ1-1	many	TGTGCCAGCAGCTTACAACCCCCCAGGGGAGGAACTGAAGCTTTCTTT	CASSLQPPRGGTEAFF
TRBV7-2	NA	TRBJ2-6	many	TGTGCCAGCAGCGCACGAGGGGCCAACGTCCTGACTTTC	CASSARGANVLTF
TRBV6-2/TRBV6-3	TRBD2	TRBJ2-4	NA	TGTGCCAGCACCTCTCCAGGGACTAGCGGGAGTGTCGACATTCAGTACTTC	CASTSPGTSGSVDIQYF
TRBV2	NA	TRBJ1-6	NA	TGTGCCAGCAGTGACCTGTTTGGCTCACCCCTCCACTTT	CASSDLFGSPLHF
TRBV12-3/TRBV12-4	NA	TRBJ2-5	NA	TGTGCCAGCAGTTTGACGGTCCGGGAGACCCAGTACTTC	CASSLTVRETQYF
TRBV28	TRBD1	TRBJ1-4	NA	TGTGCCGCCCTCGACAGGGCTAATGAAAAACTGTTTTTT	CAALDRANEKLFF
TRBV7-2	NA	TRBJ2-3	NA	TGTGCCAGCAGCTTAAGCTCAGGGTTCCGCACAGATACGCAGTATTTT	CASSLSSGFRTDTQYF
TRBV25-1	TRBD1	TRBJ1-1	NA	TGTGCCAGCAGTGAATCAGGGGGCAGGGGTTGGACTGAAGCTTTCTTT	CASSESGGRGWTEAFF
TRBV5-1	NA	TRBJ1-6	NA	TGCGCCAGCAGCTTGGGACAGCCAAATTCACCCCTCCACTTT	CASSLGQPNSPLHF
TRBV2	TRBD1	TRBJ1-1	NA	TGTGCCAGCAGTTTGGACAGGGGTAAGGCTGAAGCTTTCTTT	CASSLDRGKAEAFF
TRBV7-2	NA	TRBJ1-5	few	TGTGCCAGCAGTTCCAGGGGTGCGGATCAGCCCCAGCATTTT	CASSSRGADQPQHF
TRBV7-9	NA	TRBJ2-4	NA	TGTGCCAGCGAGGAAGTCAAAAACATTCAGTACTTC	CASEEVKNIQYF
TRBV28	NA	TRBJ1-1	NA	TGTGCCAGCAGTTCGCCAGGGGCAGGACAAGACCCTGAAGCTTTCTTT	CASSSPGAGQDPEAFF
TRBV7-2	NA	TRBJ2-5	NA	TGTGCCAGCAGCTTAGGGAGAGGAGGAGGGACACAAGAGACCCAGTACTTC	CASSLGRGGGTQETQYF
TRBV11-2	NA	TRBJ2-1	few	TGTGCCAGCAGCTTCTGGCGTAATGAGCAGTTCTTC	CASSFWRNEQFF
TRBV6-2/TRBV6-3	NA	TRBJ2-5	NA	TGTGCCAGCAGTTACTCGAATCCAGAGACCCAGTACTTC	CASSYSNPETQYF
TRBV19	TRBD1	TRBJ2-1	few	TGTGCCAGTACTCTCACAGACCGGGACAGGGGGTCAAATGAGCAGTTCTTC	CASTLTDRDRGSNEQFF